The present T cell receptor beta chain was sequenced within a study of vaccination and CD4 T cells after COVID-19. Study in general: Spike peptides, overlapping and drawn from SARS-CoV-2, HCoV-NL63, HCoV-OC43 and HCoV-229E, were used to stimulate cells.

The Oncomine TCR Beta short-read assay sequenced DNA from cultured CD4+ T cells. In this case, cultured CD4+ T cells provided the extracted genomic DNA. A single record per CDR3 protein comes from TCRdb applying MiXCR to the PCR reads. Of 3,500 to 5,000 distinct CDR3 sequences in the sample, roughly 22% are singletons; the top ten hold over 50%. V lost 3 bases to trimming and J lost 3 bases, with 9 bases between them. The CDR3 is 13 residues long. Germline V gene sequence: CDR1 DFQATT, CDR2 SNEGSKA (reference sequence). Sample treatment: roughly ten-day PBMC culture with coronavirus spike peptide pools or control peptides (ViraFEST assay). This clonotype is medium-sized within its sample. Antigen specificity is unknown.

Specimen: CD4+ T cells from blood, cultured in vitro, collected after SARS-CoV-2 vaccination. V gene TRBV20-1 combines with J gene TRBJ1-5; D call uncertain. The TCR was taken from a human donor who had recovered from COVID-19. CDR3 bases: TGCAGTGCTAGTCCCGATACCAATCAGCCCCAGCATTTT. Translating it yields CSASPDTNQPQHF.